This T cell receptor (beta chain) was obtained from a study of identical twins listed by TCRdb under 2016. Study-wide context: To test whether fetal clonotypes persist, the study used deep sequencing on TCR alpha and beta repertoires from monozygotic twins, unrelated adults of various ages, and cord blood. Replicate twin experiments were performed at different times using different library preparation protocols to rule out contamination. Overall study outcomes, separate from this receptor: Out-of-frame TCR alpha sequences shared between twins showed an excess of low generation-probability sequences compared with coincidental sharing between unrelated individuals. Fewer insertions were carried by abundant cord blood beta clonotypes; a weaker similar trend was observed in young adult naive repertoires, while no such trend was observed in memory repertoires. The excess sharing between twins in beta out-of-frame sequences was weaker because fewer shared sequences reduced the signal-to-noise ratio. Conclusions relied on cross-sectional statistical analysis, since the same donors could not be followed over many years. Invariant T cells such as MAIT and iNKT could partly confound zero-insertion analyses, though diverse VJ usage argued against this for most clonotypes. In monozygotic twins, out-of-frame TCR alpha sharing was systematically underestimated by recombination models, although the models agreed with sharing between unrelated individuals.

This clonotype was picked up a small number of times. What this receptor recognizes is not known. No base quality values were provided; no much bigger clone lies one nucleotide off. Libraries came from 5' RACE. This sample was sequenced with an Illumina HiSeq 2000. Template switching introduced a universal primer binding site; the final cDNA contained a unique molecular identifier, enabling accurate counting of TCR cDNA molecules. Specific primers in the conserved constant-segment region were used to synthesize first-strand cDNA for the TCR alpha and beta chains. To control for contamination, every cDNA library carried two barcodes: a SMART-Mk sample barcode plus Illumina barcodes. Two successive PCR steps introduced TruSeq adapter sequences along with Illumina sample barcodes. TCR alpha and beta cDNA libraries were sequenced on the Illumina HiSeq platform with custom primers. Concerning the study's data processing: MiGEC was used to process raw reads and extract unique molecular identifiers, and MiXCR was used to find CDR3 positions. Recombination models were inferred per individual with the repgenHMM and IGoR tools using an EM algorithm. Shared clonotype analysis was performed with the tcR package in R, normalizing sharing by the product of cloneset sizes. To study raw recombination free of thymic and clonal selection effects, out-of-frame nonproductive sequences were analyzed. Using fastp trimming at Q25 and MiXCR clonotype assembly, TCRdb reanalyzed the public sequencing data and kept in-frame beta chains. Merged by CDR3 protein, the rows form single entries marked with the most common genes and DNA. Here the V and J calls rest on TCRdb's processing, not on the authors' analysis. For this sample the table gives under 800,000 distinct CDR3 sequences, of which about 20% were detected only once. Of the sample, around 4.4% falls within the top ten clones.

Every donor in the study was a healthy Caucasian. Three pairs of female monozygotic twins, all aged roughly 18 to 29 years, were included in the twin cohort. RNA for TCR libraries was isolated from peripheral blood mononuclear cells. V and J are truncated by 1 base and 2 bases respectively, leaving an intervening sequence of 13 bases. The germline V gene (reference sequence) yields SGHKS for CDR1 and YYEKEE for CDR2. From its cysteine to its phenylalanine, the CDR3 spans 15 amino acids. Only CDR3 DNA is held: 45 bases, read in frame from base 1. These same records also appear under a second study, on T cells expressing NK-cell markers. That second report states: Three sorted T-cell subsets (CD3+CD56+NKG2C+, CD3+CD56+NKG2C- and CD3+CD56-NKG2C+) from fewer than 10 donors had their TCR beta-chain repertoires profiled. Seven of the eight sequenced donors were HCMV-seropositive and one was HCMV-seronegative. To restrict sorting to alphabetaTCR-expressing T cells, an anti-gammadeltaTCR antibody was added in several experiments. In over five donors, the dominant CD3+CD56+NKG2C+ clonotypes were found to rank among the top 10 CD8+ clonotypes and to make up roughly 1.0-8% of CD8+ T cells. Those dominant clonotypes were again the most abundant among CD3+CD56-NKG2C+ cells in a few donors, at 28.3-60.1%. Whether the expanded NKG2C-expressing T cell clones were specific for HCMV antigens was left unclear. The eight sequenced donors were randomly selected healthy volunteers, three men and five women. HCMV-specific IgG was detected in serum with a commercial ELISA kit to determine HCMV serostatus. Bulk peripheral blood T-cell repertoires were additionally sequenced from unsorted PBMC for several donors. MIGEC was used to demultiplex reads and group reads by UMI, and MiTCR was used to assemble and quantify clonotypes. To exclude erroneous sequences, any TCR cDNA sequence not supported by at least two reads was discarded. The tcR package was used for downstream repertoire analysis, and clonotypes were matched across fractions by CDR3 nucleotide sequence plus V segment. VDJmatch was used to annotate antigen specificity against VDJdb, with one amino acid substitution in CDR3 permitted.

The V gene is TRBV5-5 and the J gene is TRBJ2-7, with a tentative D gene TRBD1 over 5 matching bases. The TCR originated in a woman aged 18 to 35 in good health. Sequencing input: PBMCs. The base sequence is TGTGCCAGCAGCTTGCACCGGACATCTCCCTACGAGCAGTACTTC. Its translation is CASSLHRTSPYEQYF.